The TCR beta chain under discussion was sequenced for a study of cytomegalovirus exposure and HLA in healthy donors. Trimming took 6 bases from V and 3 from J; bases not matched to a gene: 5. The CDR3 extends over 14 amino acids. Germline CDR1 is MGHDK and CDR2 is SYGVNS. Assay: immunoSEQ multiplex PCR; the TCRdb copy retains only in-frame clones and omits some. The sample has some 240,000 clones; about nine tenths are singletons. This clone was recorded a few times. Its target is unknown. Broader study findings: Rare TCR sequences dominated, though some public TCRs recurred in many donors. The finding came from a later analysis; first-cohort TCR clusters tended to co-occur in the 120 or so validation repertoires.

The V and J genes are TRBV25-1 and TRBJ1-1; 9 bases agree with TRBD1. This TCR was recovered from a woman aged 18-35 years in good health and CMV-seropositive. Sequencing input: PBMCs. The CDR3 region is CASRTGGWDTEAFF. Written as DNA, the CDR3 is TGTGCCAGCAGGACAGGGGGTTGGGACACTGAAGCTTTCTTT.